Below are 13 T cell receptor beta chains sequenced from a single sample in a study of T cell responses to AZD1222 COVID-19 vaccine. This table comes from immunoSEQ multiplex PCR, and its TCRdb copy is limited to in-frame clones, with some not included. The data contain about 150,000 clones, about 86% of them singletons. Sequencing used peripheral blood, obtained on day 0 of MenACWY control vaccination. The receptors come from an adult in good health.

The chain has TRBV14 and TRBJ1-2, with D possibly TRBD1 on 5 matching bases. Germline-derived CDR1 and CDR2 are SGHDN and FVKESK. The CDR3 runs 16 residues. V was cut by 4 bases and J by 4 bases, with 19 bases left in between. The CDR3 reads CASSPGGAVRGYGYTF. The CDR3 DNA sequence: TGTGCCAGCAGCCCGGGAGGGGCGGTTCGGGGCTATGGCTACACCTTC.

The genes are TRBV11-3 and TRBJ1-1, with D maybe TRBD1 (6 bases). This CDR3 is 14 amino acids long. Deletions cut 4 bases from V and 5 bases from J, with 14 bases between. Germline lookup yields CDR1 SGHNT and CDR2 YENEEA. The CDR3 here is CASSSGQPGTEAFF. In DNA form, the CDR3 reads TGTGCCAGCAGCTCTGGACAGCCAGGGACTGAAGCTTTCTTT.

The chain employs TRBV3-1 (or the pseudogene TRBV3-2) and TRBJ2-2; possibly TRBD2 for D (5 bases). The CDR3 is 14 residues long. Per germline, CDR1 LGHDT and CDR2 YNNKEL (reference sequence). Trimming shortened V by 4 bases and J by 6 bases, and 12 bases separated the two germline ends. CDR3 DNA sequence: TGTGCCAGCAGCCTGAGGGTCCAGTCCGGGGAGCTGTTTTTT. The encoded protein is CASSLRVQSGELFF.

This chain uses TRBV13 with TRBJ2-5; D is uncertain. The CDR3 sequence is 15 residues long. The V gene lost 5 bases and the J gene lost 4 bases, with 17 bases spanning the gap. Germline loops: CDR1 PRHDT, CDR2 FYEKMQ (reference sequence). CDR3 residues: CASSDLSAVGETQYF. CDR3 coding DNA: TGTGCCAGCAGCGATCTGTCTGCGGTAGGAGAGACCCAGTACTTC.

This chain joins TRBV9 and TRBJ2-1; the D gene could be TRBD1 or TRBD2 (5 bases each). CDR1 and CDR2 (germline): SGDLS, YYNGEE. The CDR3 has 15 residues. Trimming removed 3 bases from V and 15 bases from J, with 25 bases in between. The CDR3 region is CASSGGQWGSSIPFF. The CDR3 nucleotides read TGTGCCAGCAGCGGCGGGCAATGGGGGAGTTCTATACCGTTCTTC.

The chain joins TRBV23-1 to TRBJ1-2; no firm D call. TRBV23-1 is reported as an ORF; its role is uncertain. Trimming left V 1 base short and J 8 bases short, with 17 bases between. This CDR3 has 15 residues. The DNA for the CDR3 is TGCGCCAGCAGTCAATGGGCTGACGGCCGTCCGGGCTACACCTTC. Its translation is CASSQWADGRPGYTF.

The chain links TRBV10-3 to TRBJ2-1; a weak D match, TRBD1 (7 bases). The V end lost 4 bases, the J end lost 0 bases, and 13 bases lay between the germline ends. The CDR3 length is 16 residues. Germline assignment: CDR1 ENHRY and CDR2 SYGVKD. The CDR3, as DNA: TGTGCCATCAGTGCCAGGGGGGACGGCTCCTACAATGAGCAGTTCTTC. Translated: CAISARGDGSYNEQFF.

The chain carries TRBV28 and TRBJ1-2; no clear D gene. Germline CDR1 MDHEN, CDR2 SYDVKM. This CDR3 is 17 amino acids long. V lost 3 bases and J 1 base, leaving 18 bases between the germline ends. The CDR3 DNA sequence: TGTGCCAGCAGTTTTCTTATGCGCCGAGGCAGTAACTATGGCTACACCTTC. Its protein is CASSFLMRRGSNYGYTF.

The rearrangement joins TRBV13 to TRBJ1-1; D is unresolved. V was pared by 5 bases and J by 0 bases, with 13 bases between. This CDR3 is built from 15 residues. Germline V gene sequence: CDR1 PRHDT, CDR2 FYEKMQ (reference sequence). The CDR3, as DNA: TGTGCCAGCAGCCCGACCAGGATCATGAACACTGAAGCTTTCTTT. It codes for CASSPTRIMNTEAFF.

This rearrangement joins TRBV28 to TRBJ1-2; a possible D gene is TRBD1 (5 bases). V was clipped by 9 bases and J by 13 bases, with 21 bases between them. The CDR3 is 12 residues long. Germline V gives CDR1 MDHEN, CDR2 SYDVKM. The DNA for the CDR3 is TGTGCCAGTGCTATTGTGGGGGTTATTCCCACCTTC. This sequence encodes CASAIVGVIPTF.

The V gene is TRBV7-2, the J gene TRBJ1-3; D is possibly TRBD1 (5 bases). V lost 1 base and J lost 4, with 14 bases in between. CDR1 is SGHTA and CDR2 is FQGNSA in the germline V gene. The CDR3 runs to 16 residues. CDR3 loop: CASSLDTGISGNTIYF. The CDR3, as DNA: TGTGCCAGCAGCTTAGATACAGGTATATCCGGAAACACCATATATTTT.

This sequence joins TRBV6-4 and TRBJ1-6; 10 positions agree with TRBD1. Per the germline V gene, CDR1 is MRHNA and CDR2 is SNTAGT. J gave up 8 bases and V 3 bases, and 4 bases lay outside the gene matches. This CDR3 spans 15 amino acids. DNA for the CDR3: TGTGCCAGCAGTGAGGACAGGGGGAATTATTCACCCCTCCACTTT. Protein product: CASSEDRGNYSPLHF.

This chain links TRBV3-1 (or the pseudogene TRBV3-2) with TRBJ2-5; 7 nucleotides match TRBD2. This CDR3 contains 14 residues. Germline V gene lookup returns CDR1 LGHDT and CDR2 YNNKEL (reference sequence). J gave up 5 bases and V 4 bases, and 7 bases lay outside the gene matches. CDR3 loop: CASSLSGGGETQYF. The CDR3 bases are TGTGCCAGCAGCCTATCGGGAGGCGGTGAGACCCAGTACTTC.